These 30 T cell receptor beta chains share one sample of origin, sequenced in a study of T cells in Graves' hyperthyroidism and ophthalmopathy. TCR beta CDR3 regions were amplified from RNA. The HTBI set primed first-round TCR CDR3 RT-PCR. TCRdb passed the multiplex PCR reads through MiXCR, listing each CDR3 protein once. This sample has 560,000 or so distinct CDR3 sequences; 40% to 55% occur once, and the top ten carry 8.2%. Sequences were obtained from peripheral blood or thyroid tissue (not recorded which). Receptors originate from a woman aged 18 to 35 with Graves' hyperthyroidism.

CDR3 DNA sequence: TGTGCCAGCAGTGATAGACAGGACCCGAACACTGAAGCTTTCTTT. This codes for CASSDRQDPNTEAFF. The gene calls are TRBV25-1 and TRBJ1-1; tentative D call: TRBD1 (6 bases). The CDR3 is 15 amino acids. V dropped 3 bases and J dropped 1 base, with 12 bases sitting between them. Germline CDR1 reads MGHDK; CDR2 reads SYGVNS. Combining the CDR3 with reference TRBV25-1 and TRBJ1-1 gives the whole variable domain EADIYQTPRYLVIGTGKKITLECSQTMGHDKMYWYQQDPGMELHLIHYSYGVNSTEKGDLSSESTVSRIRTEHFPLTLESARPSHTSQYLCASSDRQDPNTEAFFGQGTRLTVV.

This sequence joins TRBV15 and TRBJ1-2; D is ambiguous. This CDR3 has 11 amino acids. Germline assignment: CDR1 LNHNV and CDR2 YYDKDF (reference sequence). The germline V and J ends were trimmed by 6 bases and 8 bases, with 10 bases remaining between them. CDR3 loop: CATREQRGYTF. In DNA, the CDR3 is TGTGCCACCAGGGAGCAGCGGGGCTACACCTTC.

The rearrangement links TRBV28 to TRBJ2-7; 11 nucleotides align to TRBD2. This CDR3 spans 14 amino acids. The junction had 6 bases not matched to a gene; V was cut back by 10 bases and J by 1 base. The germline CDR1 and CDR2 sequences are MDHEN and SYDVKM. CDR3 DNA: TGTGCCAACAGGGCTAGCGGGAGGTCCTACGAGCAGTACTTC. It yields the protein CANRASGRSYEQYF.

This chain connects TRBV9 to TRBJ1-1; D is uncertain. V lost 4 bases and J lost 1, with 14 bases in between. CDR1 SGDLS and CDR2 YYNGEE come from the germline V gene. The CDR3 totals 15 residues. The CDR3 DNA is TGTGCCAGCAGCCCAGCGACGCTGGGGAACACTGAAGCTTTCTTT. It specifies CASSPATLGNTEAFF.

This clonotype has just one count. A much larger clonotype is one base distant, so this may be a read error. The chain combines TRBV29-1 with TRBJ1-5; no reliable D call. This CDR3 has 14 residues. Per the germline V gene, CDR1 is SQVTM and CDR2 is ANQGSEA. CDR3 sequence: CSVEAEDRNQLQHF. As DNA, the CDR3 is TGCAGCGTTGAGGCGGAGGACCGAAATCAGCTCCAGCATTTT.

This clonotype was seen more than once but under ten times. In nucleotides, the CDR3 is TGTGCCAGCAGCTCAACAGGGGTCTTGACCTACGAGCAGTACTTC. It specifies CASSSTGVLTYEQYF. The V and J genes are TRBV7-2 and TRBJ2-7; the match to TRBD1 covers 7 bases. Unmatched junction bases numbered 8, after V lost 4 bases and J lost 2 bases. Germline CDR1 is SGHTA and CDR2 is FQGNSA. The CDR3 is 15 amino acids.

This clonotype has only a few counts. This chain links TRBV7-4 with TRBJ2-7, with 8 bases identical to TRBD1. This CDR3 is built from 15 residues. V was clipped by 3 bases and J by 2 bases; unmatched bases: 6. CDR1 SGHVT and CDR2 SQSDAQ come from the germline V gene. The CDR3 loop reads CASSFGQGNPYEQYF. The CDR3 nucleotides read TGTGCCAGCAGCTTCGGACAGGGAAACCCCTACGAGCAGTACTTC.

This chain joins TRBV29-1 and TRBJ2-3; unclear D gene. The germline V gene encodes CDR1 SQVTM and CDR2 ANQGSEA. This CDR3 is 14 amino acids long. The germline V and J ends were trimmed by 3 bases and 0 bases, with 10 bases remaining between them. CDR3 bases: TGCAGCGTTGATTTGGCTAGAAGCACAGATACGCAGTATTTT. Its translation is CSVDLARSTDTQYF.

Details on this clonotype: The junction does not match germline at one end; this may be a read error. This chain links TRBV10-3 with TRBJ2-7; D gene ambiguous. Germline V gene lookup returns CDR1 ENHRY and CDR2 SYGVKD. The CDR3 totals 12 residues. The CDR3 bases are TGTGCCAGCAGTGATTCCCAGACCGAGCAGTACTTC. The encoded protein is CASSDSQTEQYF.

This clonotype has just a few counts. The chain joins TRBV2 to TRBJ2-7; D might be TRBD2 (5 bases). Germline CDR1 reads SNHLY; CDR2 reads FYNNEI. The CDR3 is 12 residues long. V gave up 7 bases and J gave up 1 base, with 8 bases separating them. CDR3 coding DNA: TGTGCCAGCATGCGGGTTTCCTACGAGCAGTACTTC. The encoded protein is CASMRVSYEQYF.

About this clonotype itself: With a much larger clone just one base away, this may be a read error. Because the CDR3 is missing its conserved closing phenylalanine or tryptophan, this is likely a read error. The CDR3 protein is CASSFDGELFC. In DNA, the CDR3 is TGTGCCAGCAGCTTCGACGGGGAGCTGTTTTGT. The V call is TRBV7-2, the J call TRBJ2-2; D not resolved. V was trimmed by 3 bases and J by 7 bases, leaving 3 bases between them. The CDR3 has 11 residues. Germline V gives CDR1 SGHTA, CDR2 FQGNSA.

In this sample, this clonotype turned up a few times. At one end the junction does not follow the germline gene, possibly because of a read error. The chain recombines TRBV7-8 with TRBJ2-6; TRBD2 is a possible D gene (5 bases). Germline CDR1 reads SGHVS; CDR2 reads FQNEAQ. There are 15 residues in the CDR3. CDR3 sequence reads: CASSSRGLGANVLTF. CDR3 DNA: TGCGCCAGCAGCTCTAGAGGGCTAGGGGCCAACGTCCTGACTTTC.

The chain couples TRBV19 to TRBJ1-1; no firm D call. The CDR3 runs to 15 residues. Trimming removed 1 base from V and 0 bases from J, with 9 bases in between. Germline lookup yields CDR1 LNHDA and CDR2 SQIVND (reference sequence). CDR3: CASSIVSEMNTEAFF. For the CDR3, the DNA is TGTGCCAGTAGTATAGTCTCAGAGATGAACACTGAAGCTTTCTTT.

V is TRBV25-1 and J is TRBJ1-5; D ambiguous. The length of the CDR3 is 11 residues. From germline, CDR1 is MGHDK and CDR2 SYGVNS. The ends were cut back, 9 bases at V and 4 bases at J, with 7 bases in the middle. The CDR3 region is CARGGNQPQHF. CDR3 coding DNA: TGTGCCAGGGGTGGGAATCAGCCCCAGCATTTT.

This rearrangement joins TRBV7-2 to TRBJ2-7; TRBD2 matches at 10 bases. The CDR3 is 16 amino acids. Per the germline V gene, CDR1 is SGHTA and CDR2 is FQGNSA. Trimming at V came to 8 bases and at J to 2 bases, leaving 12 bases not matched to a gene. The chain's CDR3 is CASGRTSGVLPYEQYF. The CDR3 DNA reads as TGTGCCAGCGGGAGGACTAGCGGAGTTTTACCCTACGAGCAGTACTTC.

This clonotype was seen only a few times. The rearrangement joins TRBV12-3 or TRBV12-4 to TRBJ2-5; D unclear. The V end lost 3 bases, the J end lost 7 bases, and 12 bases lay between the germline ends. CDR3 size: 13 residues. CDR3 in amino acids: CASSFGQTGTQYF. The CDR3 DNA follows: TGTGCCAGCAGTTTCGGGCAGACCGGGACCCAGTACTTC.

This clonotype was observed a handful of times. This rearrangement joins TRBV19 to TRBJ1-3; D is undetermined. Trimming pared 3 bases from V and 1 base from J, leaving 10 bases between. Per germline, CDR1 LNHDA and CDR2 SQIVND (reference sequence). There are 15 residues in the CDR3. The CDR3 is CASSIGGESGNTIYF. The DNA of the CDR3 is TGTGCCAGTAGTATCGGTGGGGAATCTGGAAACACCATATATTTT.

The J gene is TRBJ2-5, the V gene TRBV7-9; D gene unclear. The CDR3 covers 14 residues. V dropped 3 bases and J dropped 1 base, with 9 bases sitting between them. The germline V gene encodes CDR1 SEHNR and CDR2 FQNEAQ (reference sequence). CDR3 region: CASSFDRIQETQYF. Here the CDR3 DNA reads TGTGCCAGCAGCTTCGACCGAATCCAAGAGACCCAGTACTTC. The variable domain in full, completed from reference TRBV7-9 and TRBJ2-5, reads DTGVSQNPRHKITKRGQNVTFRCDPISEHNRLYWYRQTLGQGPEFLTYFQNEAQLEKSRLLSDRFSAERPKGSFSTLEIQRTEQGDSAMYLCASSFDRIQETQYFGPGTRLLVL.

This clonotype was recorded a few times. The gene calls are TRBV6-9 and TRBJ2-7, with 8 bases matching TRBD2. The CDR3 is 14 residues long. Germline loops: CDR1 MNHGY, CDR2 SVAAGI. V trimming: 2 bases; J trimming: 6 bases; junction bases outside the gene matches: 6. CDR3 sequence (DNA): TGTGCCAGCAGTTATCATAGCGGGAAGGGCGAGCAGTACTTC. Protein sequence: CASSYHSGKGEQYF.

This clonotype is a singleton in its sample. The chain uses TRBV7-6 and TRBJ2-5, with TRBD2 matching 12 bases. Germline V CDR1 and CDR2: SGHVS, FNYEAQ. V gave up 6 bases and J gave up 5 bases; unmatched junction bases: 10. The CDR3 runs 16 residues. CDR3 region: CASSLAGGPSGETQYF. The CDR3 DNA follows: TGTGCCAGCAGTCTAGCGGGAGGGCCCAGCGGGGAGACCCAGTACTTC. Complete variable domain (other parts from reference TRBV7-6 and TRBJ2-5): GAGVSQSPRYKVTKRGQDVALRCDPISGHVSLYWYRQALGQGPEFLTYFNYEAQQDKSGLPNDRFSAERPEGSISTLTIQRTEQRDSAMYRCASSLAGGPSGETQYFGPGTRLLVL.

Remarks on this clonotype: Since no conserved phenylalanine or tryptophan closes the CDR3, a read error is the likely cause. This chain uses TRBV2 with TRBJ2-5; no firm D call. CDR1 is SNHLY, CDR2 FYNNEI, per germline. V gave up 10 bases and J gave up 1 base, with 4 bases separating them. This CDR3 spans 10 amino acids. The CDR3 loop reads CAILQETQYL. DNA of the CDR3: TGTGCCATCCTCCAAGAGACCCAGTACCTC.

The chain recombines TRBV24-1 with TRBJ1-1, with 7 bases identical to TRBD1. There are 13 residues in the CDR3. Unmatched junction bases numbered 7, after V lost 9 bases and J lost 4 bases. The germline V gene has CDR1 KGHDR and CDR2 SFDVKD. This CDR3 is CATAYSGGTEAFF. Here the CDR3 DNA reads TGTGCCACCGCGTATTCAGGGGGCACTGAAGCTTTCTTT.

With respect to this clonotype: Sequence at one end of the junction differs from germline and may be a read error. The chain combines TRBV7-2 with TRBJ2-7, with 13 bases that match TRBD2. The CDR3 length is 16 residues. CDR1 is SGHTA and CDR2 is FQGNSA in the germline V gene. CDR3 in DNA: TGCGCCAGCAGCTTAACCGGGACTAGCGGGACCTACGAGCAGTACTTC. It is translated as CASSLTGTSGTYEQYF.

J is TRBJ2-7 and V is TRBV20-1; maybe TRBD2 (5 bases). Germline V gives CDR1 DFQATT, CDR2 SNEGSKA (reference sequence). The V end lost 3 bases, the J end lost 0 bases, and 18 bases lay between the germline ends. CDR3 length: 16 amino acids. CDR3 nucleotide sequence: TGCAGTGCTAGTCCCCCCGGGGTTTGGGGCTCCTACGAGCAGTACTTC. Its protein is CSASPPGVWGSYEQYF.

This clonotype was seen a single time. CDR3 sequence: CSARDGFYRSNQPQHF. The DNA for the CDR3 is TGCAGTGCTAGGGACGGATTTTACAGGAGCAATCAGCCCCAGCATTTT. This chain connects TRBV20-1 to TRBJ1-5; D possibly corresponds to TRBD1 (5 bases). V shed 3 bases and J shed 1 base, with 16 bases lying between them. The germline gives CDR1 DFQATT, CDR2 SNEGSKA (reference sequence). This CDR3 has 16 residues.

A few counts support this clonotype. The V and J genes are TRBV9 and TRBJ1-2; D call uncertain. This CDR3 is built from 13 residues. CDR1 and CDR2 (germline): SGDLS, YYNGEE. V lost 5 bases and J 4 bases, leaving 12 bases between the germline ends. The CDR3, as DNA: TGTGCCAGCAGTTCTCAGGTATCCTATGGCTACACCTTC. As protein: CASSSQVSYGYTF. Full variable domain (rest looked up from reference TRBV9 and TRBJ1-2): DSGVTQTPKHLITATGQRVTLRCSPRSGDLSVYWYQQSLDQGLQFLIQYYNGEERAKGNILERFSAQQFPDLHSELNLSSLELGDSALYFCASSSQVSYGYTFGSGTRLTVV.

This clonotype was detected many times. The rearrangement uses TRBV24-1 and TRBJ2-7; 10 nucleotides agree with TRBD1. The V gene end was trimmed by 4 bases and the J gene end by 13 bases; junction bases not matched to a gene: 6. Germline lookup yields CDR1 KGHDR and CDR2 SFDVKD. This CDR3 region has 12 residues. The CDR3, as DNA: TGTGCCACCAGTGAACGACAGGGGGCGAAATACTTC. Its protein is CATSERQGAKYF.

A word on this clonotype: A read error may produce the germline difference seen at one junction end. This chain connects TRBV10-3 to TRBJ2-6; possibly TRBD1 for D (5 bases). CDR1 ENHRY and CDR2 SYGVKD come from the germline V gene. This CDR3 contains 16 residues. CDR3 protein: CAFSPTGDSGANVLTF. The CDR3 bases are TGTGCCTTCAGCCCAACAGGAGACTCTGGGGCCAACGTCCTGACTTTC.

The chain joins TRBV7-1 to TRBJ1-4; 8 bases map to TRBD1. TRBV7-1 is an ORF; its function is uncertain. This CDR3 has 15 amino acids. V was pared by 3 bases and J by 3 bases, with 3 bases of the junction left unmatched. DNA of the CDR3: TGTGCCAGCAGCTCGAACAGGGGGTCTAATGAAAAACTGTTTTTT. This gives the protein CASSSNRGSNEKLFF.

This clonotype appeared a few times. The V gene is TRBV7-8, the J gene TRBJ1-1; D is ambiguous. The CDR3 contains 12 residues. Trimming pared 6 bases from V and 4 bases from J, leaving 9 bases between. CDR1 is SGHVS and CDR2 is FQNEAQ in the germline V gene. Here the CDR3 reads CASSTYSTEAFF. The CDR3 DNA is TGTGCCAGCAGTACCTACAGCACTGAAGCTTTCTTT.